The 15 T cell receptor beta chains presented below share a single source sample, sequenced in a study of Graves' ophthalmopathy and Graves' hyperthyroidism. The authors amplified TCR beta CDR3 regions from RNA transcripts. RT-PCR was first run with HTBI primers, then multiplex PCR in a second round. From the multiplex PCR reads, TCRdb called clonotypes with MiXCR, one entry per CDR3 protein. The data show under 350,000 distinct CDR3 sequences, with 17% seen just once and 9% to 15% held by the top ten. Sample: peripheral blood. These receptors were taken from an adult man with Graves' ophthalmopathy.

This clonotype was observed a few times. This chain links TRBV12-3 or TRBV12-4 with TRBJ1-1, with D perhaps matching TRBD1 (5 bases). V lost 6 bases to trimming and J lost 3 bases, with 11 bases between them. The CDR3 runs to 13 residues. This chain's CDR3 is CASRSGTHTEAFF. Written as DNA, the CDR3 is TGTGCCAGCAGATCCGGGACGCACACTGAAGCTTTCTTT.

CDR3 coding DNA: TGTGCCAGCAGCTTAGCTCGCGTCCGACAGGGGGCAGGGGGCTACACCTTC. Protein product: CASSLARVRQGAGGYTF. The chain couples TRBV7-2 to TRBJ1-2; 10 bases line up with TRBD1. This CDR3 has 17 residues. Germline CDR1 reads SGHTA; CDR2 reads FQGNSA. The J segment lost 8 bases and the V segment lost 0 bases, leaving 12 bases of the junction unmatched.

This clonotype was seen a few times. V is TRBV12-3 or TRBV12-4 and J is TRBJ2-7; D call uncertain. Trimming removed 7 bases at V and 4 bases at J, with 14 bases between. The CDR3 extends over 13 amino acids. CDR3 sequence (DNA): TGTGCCAGCACCATTGGGTCTGTATACGAGCAGTACTTC. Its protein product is CASTIGSVYEQYF.

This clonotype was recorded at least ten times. The CDR3 region has the DNA TGTGCCAGCAGCCAAGATGGTGACAGGCTGGAGACCCAGTACTTC. Translating it yields CASSQDGDRLETQYF. This sequence joins TRBV3-1 and TRBJ2-5; D is perhaps TRBD1 (6 bases). The CDR3 length is 15 residues. V was pared by 0 bases and J by 5 bases, with 13 bases between. The germline CDR1 and CDR2 sequences are LGHDT and YNNKEL (reference sequence).

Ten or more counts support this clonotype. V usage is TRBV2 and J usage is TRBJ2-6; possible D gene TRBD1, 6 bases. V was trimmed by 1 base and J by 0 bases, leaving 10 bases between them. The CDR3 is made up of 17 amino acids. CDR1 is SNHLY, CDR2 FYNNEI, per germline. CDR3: CASSEDRADSGANVLTF. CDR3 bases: TGTGCCAGCAGTGAAGACAGGGCTGACTCTGGGGCCAACGTCCTGACTTTC. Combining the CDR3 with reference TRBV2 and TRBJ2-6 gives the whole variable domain EPEVTQTPSHQVTQMGQEVILRCVPISNHLYFYWYRQILGQKVEFLVSFYNNEISEKSEIFDDQFSVERPDGSNFTLKIRSTKLEDSAMYFCASSEDRADSGANVLTFGAGSRLTVL.

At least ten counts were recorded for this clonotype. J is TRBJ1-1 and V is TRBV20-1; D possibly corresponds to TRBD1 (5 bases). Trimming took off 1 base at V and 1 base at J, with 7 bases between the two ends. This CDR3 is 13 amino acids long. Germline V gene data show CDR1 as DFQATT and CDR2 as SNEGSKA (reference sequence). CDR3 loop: CSARAGRNTEAFF. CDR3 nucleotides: TGCAGTGCTAGAGCGGGACGGAACACTGAAGCTTTCTTT.

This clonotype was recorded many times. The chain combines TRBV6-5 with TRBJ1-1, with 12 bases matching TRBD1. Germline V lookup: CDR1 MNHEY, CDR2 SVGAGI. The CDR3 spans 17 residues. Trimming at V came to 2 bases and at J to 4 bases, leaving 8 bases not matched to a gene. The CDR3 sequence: CASSYTRDRGRLTEAFF. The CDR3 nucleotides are TGTGCCAGCAGTTACACCCGGGACAGGGGGCGGCTCACTGAAGCTTTCTTT.

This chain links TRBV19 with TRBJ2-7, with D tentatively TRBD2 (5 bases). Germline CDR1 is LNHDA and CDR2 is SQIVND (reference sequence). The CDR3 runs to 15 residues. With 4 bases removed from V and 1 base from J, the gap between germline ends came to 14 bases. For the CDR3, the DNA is TGTGCCAGTAGTAAGGTCGGGATAGTTTCCTACGAGCAGTACTTC. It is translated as CASSKVGIVSYEQYF.

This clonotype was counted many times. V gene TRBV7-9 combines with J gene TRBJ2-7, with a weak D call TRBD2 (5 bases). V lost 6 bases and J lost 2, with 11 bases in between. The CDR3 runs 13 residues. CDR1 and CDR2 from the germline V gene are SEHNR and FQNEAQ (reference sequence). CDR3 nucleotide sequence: TGTGCCAGCAGTCAGAGCGGCGCCTACGAGCAGTACTTC. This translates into CASSQSGAYEQYF.

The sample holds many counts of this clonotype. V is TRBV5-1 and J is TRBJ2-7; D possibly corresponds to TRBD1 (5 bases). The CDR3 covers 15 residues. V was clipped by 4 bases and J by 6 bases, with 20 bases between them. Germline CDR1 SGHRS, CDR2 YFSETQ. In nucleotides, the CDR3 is TGCGCCAGCAGCCCCTTCGGACAAAGTCTCTCCGAGCAGTACTTC. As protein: CASSPFGQSLSEQYF.

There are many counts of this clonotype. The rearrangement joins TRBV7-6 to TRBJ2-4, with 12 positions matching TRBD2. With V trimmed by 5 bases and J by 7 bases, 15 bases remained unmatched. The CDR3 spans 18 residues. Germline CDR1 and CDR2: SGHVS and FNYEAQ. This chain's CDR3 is CASSPRTSGGPDGNIQYF. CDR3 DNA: TGTGCCAGCAGCCCCCGAACTAGCGGGGGGCCCGATGGCAACATTCAGTACTTC.

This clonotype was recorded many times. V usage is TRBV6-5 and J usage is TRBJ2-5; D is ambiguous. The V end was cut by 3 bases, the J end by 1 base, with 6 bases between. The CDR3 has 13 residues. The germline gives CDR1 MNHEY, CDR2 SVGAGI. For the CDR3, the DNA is TGTGCCAGCAGTTATACCGGCCAAGAGACCCAGTACTTC. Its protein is CASSYTGQETQYF.

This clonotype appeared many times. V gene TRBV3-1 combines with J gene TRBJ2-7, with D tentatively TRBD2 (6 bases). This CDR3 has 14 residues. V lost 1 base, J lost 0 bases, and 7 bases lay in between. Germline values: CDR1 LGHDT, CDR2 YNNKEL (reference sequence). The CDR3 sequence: CASSQVGGSYEQYF. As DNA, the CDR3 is TGTGCCAGCAGCCAAGTGGGGGGCTCCTACGAGCAGTACTTC.

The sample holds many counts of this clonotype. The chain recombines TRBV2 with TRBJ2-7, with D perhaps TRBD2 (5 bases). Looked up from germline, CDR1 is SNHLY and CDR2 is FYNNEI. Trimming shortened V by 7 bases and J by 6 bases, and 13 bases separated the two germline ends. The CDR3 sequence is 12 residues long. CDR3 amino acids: CASNFEGFEQYF. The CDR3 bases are TGTGCCAGCAACTTCGAGGGTTTCGAGCAGTACTTC. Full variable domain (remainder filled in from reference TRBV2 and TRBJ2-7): EPEVTQTPSHQVTQMGQEVILRCVPISNHLYFYWYRQILGQKVEFLVSFYNNEISEKSEIFDDQFSVERPDGSNFTLKIRSTKLEDSAMYFCASNFEGFEQYFGPGTRLTVT.

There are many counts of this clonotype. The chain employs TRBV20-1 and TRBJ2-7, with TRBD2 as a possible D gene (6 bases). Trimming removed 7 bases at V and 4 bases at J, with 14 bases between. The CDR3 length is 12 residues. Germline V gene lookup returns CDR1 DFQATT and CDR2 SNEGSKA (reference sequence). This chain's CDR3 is CSGSLRGYEQYF. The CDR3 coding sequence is TGCAGTGGATCGTTGCGGGGTTACGAGCAGTACTTC.